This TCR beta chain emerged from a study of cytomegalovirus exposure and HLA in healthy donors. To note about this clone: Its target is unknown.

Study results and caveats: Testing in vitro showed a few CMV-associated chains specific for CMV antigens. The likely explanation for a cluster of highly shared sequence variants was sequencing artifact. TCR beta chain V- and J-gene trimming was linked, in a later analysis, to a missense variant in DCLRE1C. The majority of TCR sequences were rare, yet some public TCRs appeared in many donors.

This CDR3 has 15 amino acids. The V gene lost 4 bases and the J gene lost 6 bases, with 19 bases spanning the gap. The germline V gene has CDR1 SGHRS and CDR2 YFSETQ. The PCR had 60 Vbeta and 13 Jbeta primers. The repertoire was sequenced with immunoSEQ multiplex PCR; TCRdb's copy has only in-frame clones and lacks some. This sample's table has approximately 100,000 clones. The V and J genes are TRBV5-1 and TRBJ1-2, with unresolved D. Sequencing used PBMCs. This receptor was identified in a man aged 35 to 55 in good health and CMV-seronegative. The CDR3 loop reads CASSLPGGLGNGYTF. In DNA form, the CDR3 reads TGCGCCAGCAGCCTTCCCGGAGGATTAGGTAATGGCTACACCTTC.